What follows are 32 T cell receptor beta chains derived from one specimen sequenced in a study of blood T cells in healthy people across ages. Primers used in a second PCR of about 7 to 12 cycles were a sample-barcoded 5' primer and a J-beta primer mix. TCRdb reprocessed the 5' RACE reads with MiXCR, giving one entry per CDR3 protein. This repertoire shows hundreds of thousands of distinct CDR3 sequences, 55% to 70% found once; its top ten account for about 20%. Sequences were obtained from blood. The receptors were gathered from a man younger than 40 in good health.

CDR3: CSAEVAGVAGEQFF. The CDR3 DNA is TGCAGTGCTGAGGTAGCGGGAGTAGCAGGTGAGCAGTTCTTC. The chain employs TRBV20-1 and TRBJ2-1; 9 nucleotides match TRBD2. The CDR3 runs to 14 residues. CDR1 and CDR2 from the germline V gene are DFQATT and SNEGSKA (reference sequence). The ends lost 5 bases at V and 9 bases at J; junction bases unmatched: 11.

The chain links TRBV25-1 to TRBJ2-7; D is unresolved. With 2 bases removed from V and 6 bases from J, the gap between germline ends came to 14 bases. The germline V gene encodes CDR1 MGHDK and CDR2 SYGVNS. This CDR3 has 14 amino acids. CDR3 amino acids: CASSEADLASEQYF. CDR3 nucleotide sequence: TGTGCCAGCAGTGAAGCCGACTTAGCCAGCGAGCAGTACTTC.

This clonotype was detected only a few times. The chain uses TRBV7-2 and TRBJ2-1, with TRBD2 matching over 10 bases. The J segment lost 8 bases and the V segment lost 7 bases, leaving 8 bases of the junction unmatched. The germline V gene has CDR1 SGHTA and CDR2 FQGNSA. The CDR3 covers 14 residues. The CDR3 is CASTGTSDNYEQFF. CDR3 coding DNA: TGTGCCAGCACCGGGACTAGCGACAATTATGAGCAGTTCTTC. Using reference TRBV7-2 and TRBJ2-1 for the parts outside the CDR3, the full variable domain is GAGVSQSPSNKVTEKGKDVELRCDPISGHTALYWYRQSLGQGLEFLIYFQGNSAPDKSGLPSDRFSAERTGGSVSTLTIQRTQQEDSAVYLCASTGTSDNYEQFFGPGTRLTVL.

The J gene is TRBJ2-1, the V gene TRBV7-2; 9 positions agree with TRBD1. Germline loops: CDR1 SGHTA, CDR2 FQGNSA. Trimming took 5 bases from V and 2 from J; bases not matched to a gene: 7. The CDR3 has 16 residues. The CDR3 region is CASSKRTGVTYNEQFF. DNA of the CDR3: TGTGCCAGCAGCAAGCGGACAGGGGTTACCTACAATGAGCAGTTCTTC.

Remarks on this clonotype: This clone may be a read error of a much larger clone one base away. This sequence joins TRBV25-1 and TRBJ1-1, with D possibly matching TRBD1 (6 bases). CDR3 length equals 14 residues. Trimming took 4 bases from V and 10 from J, leaving 19 bases between them. Per germline, CDR1 MGHDK and CDR2 SYGVNS. Here the CDR3 reads CASSGPSGGSGAFF. CDR3 nucleotides: TGTGCCAGCAGTGGACCGTCTGGGGGCTCTGGAGCTTTCTTT. Variable domain in full (rest from reference TRBV25-1 and TRBJ1-1): EADIYQTPRYLVIGTGKKITLECSQTMGHDKMYWYQQDPGMELHLIHYSYGVNSTEKGDLSSESTVSRIRTEHFPLTLESARPSHTSQYLCASSGPSGGSGAFFGQGTRLTVV.

The table lists this clonotype with a count of one. The chain uses TRBV27 and TRBJ1-1; D gene ambiguous. This CDR3 has 13 amino acids. Trimming took off 5 bases at V and 5 bases at J, with 12 bases between the two ends. The V gene's germline CDR1 is MNHEY and CDR2 SMNVEV (reference sequence). The CDR3 reads CASSDPAHTEAFF. In DNA form, the CDR3 reads TGTGCCAGCAGTGATCCGGCGCATACTGAAGCTTTCTTT.

This clonotype appeared once. The chain is built from TRBV20-1 and TRBJ1-2, with unresolved D. The V end lost 0 bases, the J end lost 5 bases, and 13 bases lay between the germline ends. Germline values: CDR1 DFQATT, CDR2 SNEGSKA (reference sequence). This CDR3 has 14 residues. For the CDR3, the DNA is TGCAGTGCTAGAGATCTCGGGGTGGGGTATGGCTACACCTTC. Translating gives CSARDLGVGYGYTF.

J is TRBJ1-6 and V is TRBV3-1, with no clear D. Trimming shortened V by 1 base and J by 8 bases, and 3 bases separated the two germline ends. Germline CDR1 LGHDT, CDR2 YNNKEL (reference sequence). The CDR3 is 12 residues long. CDR3 sequence (DNA): TGTGCCAGCAGCCAAGGTGATTCACCCCTCCACTTT. Translation gives CASSQGDSPLHF.

This rearrangement joins TRBV7-2 to TRBJ2-7, with 7 bases aligning to TRBD1. The tail of the sequence fits TRBJ2-5 better, so the J call may be wrong. The germline gives CDR1 SGHTA, CDR2 FQGNSA. This CDR3 comprises 16 residues. CDR3 bases: TGTGCCAGCAGCTTAGGGAAGAGGCTCAGGGGGGAGACCCAGTACTTC. Its translation is CASSLGKRLRGETQYF.

A single count supports this clonotype. The chain links TRBV20-1 to TRBJ1-4, with TRBD1 matching 8 bases. CDR1 and CDR2 (germline): DFQATT, SNEGSKA (reference sequence). The CDR3 totals 15 residues. V lost 1 base to trimming and J lost 7 bases; unmatched junction nucleotides: 8. CDR3 amino acids: CSARGPQGAIEKLFF. The CDR3 nucleotides are TGCAGTGCTAGAGGGCCCCAGGGGGCTATTGAAAAACTGTTTTTT.

This clonotype was picked up a small number of times. For the CDR3, the DNA is TGCAGTGCCTACGCACAGGGGGCCGTAGATCTTAACTATGGCTACACCTTC. This translates into CSAYAQGAVDLNYGYTF. The J gene is TRBJ1-2, the V gene TRBV20-1; TRBD1 aligns across 9 bases. The V segment lost 6 bases and the J segment 1 base; nucleotides outside the gene matches: 15. There are 17 residues in the CDR3. In germline, CDR1 is DFQATT, CDR2 SNEGSKA (reference sequence).

This clonotype was seen a few times. The chain has TRBV6-6 and TRBJ2-3; D is perhaps TRBD1 or TRBD2 (7 bases each). Germline CDR1 is MNHNY and CDR2 is SVGAGI (reference sequence). Trimming took off 6 bases at V and 1 base at J, with 17 bases between the two ends. The CDR3 totals 16 residues. The CDR3 here is CASRRSGTARTDTQYF. Written as DNA, the CDR3 is TGTGCCAGCAGGCGAAGCGGGACAGCTCGCACAGATACGCAGTATTTT.

The chain joins TRBV4-2 to TRBJ1-4; maybe TRBD1 (6 bases). The V end lost 0 bases, the J end lost 6 bases, and 14 bases lay between the germline ends. The CDR3 loop spans 16 amino acids. Germline V lookup: CDR1 LGHNA, CDR2 YNFKEQ. The CDR3 nucleotides read TGTGCCAGCAGCCAAGATATGGGGGCGGTGTATGAAAAACTGTTTTTT. Encoded protein: CASSQDMGAVYEKLFF.

There are many counts of this clonotype. The rearrangement links TRBV7-3 to TRBJ2-7, with D possibly matching TRBD2 (5 bases). Germline V gene sequence: CDR1 SGHTA, CDR2 FQGTGA. V shed 0 bases and J shed 6 bases, with 15 bases lying between them. The CDR3 contains 15 residues. The CDR3, as DNA: TGTGCCAGCAGCTTAACGGTGGGAGCAGAAGCCGAGCAGTACTTC. It encodes CASSLTVGAEAEQYF.

This clonotype was seen only once. This chain uses TRBV4-2 with TRBJ1-6; D is undetermined. From germline, CDR1 is LGHNA and CDR2 YNFKEQ. The germline V and J ends were trimmed by 0 bases and 9 bases, with 15 bases remaining between them. This CDR3 is 16 amino acids long. Written as DNA, the CDR3 is TGTGCCAGCAGCCAAGAAACGGGCGTCCCGATTTCACCCCTCCACTTT. Protein sequence: CASSQETGVPISPLHF.

The CDR3 loop is CSARVGGGYGYTF. CDR3 in DNA: TGCAGTGCTAGAGTCGGGGGCGGCTATGGCTACACCTTC. The chain has TRBV20-1 and TRBJ1-2; D may be TRBD1 (6 bases). This CDR3 is 13 amino acids long. Trimming pared 1 base from V and 4 bases from J, leaving 10 bases between. The germline gives CDR1 DFQATT, CDR2 SNEGSKA (reference sequence).

The V gene is TRBV5-1, the J gene TRBJ1-3; TRBD1 aligns across 9 bases. The ends lost 7 bases at V and 4 bases at J; junction bases unmatched: 9. The CDR3 covers 15 residues. The germline V gene has CDR1 SGHRS and CDR2 YFSETQ. CDR3 DNA: TGCGCCAGCCGAGAACGACAGGGGGTAGGAAACACCATATATTTT. Protein product: CASRERQGVGNTIYF.

This clonotype was observed a single time. This chain uses TRBV29-1 with TRBJ2-5; D tentatively fits TRBD1 or TRBD2 (5 bases each). Germline V gene sequence: CDR1 SQVTM, CDR2 ANQGSEA. V lost 3 bases, J lost 11 bases, and 16 bases lay in between. The CDR3 loop spans 12 amino acids. The CDR3 bases are TGCAGCGTTGAGGTGGGGACCAATGAGCAGTACTTC. It specifies CSVEVGTNEQYF. Full variable domain (remainder filled in from reference TRBV29-1 and TRBJ2-5): SAVISQKPSRDICQRGTSLTIQCQVDSQVTMMFWYRQQPGQSLTLIATANQGSEATYESGFVIDKFPISRPNLTFSTLTVSNMSPEDSSIYLCSVEVGTNEQYFGPGTRLLVL.

The chain recombines TRBV7-2 with TRBJ2-7; no clear D gene. The germline CDR1 and CDR2 sequences are SGHTA and FQGNSA. The CDR3 contains 14 residues. The V end lost 1 base, the J end lost 3 bases, and 10 bases lay between the germline ends. CDR3 in amino acids: CASSLGFLGYEQYF. In DNA, the CDR3 is TGTGCCAGCAGCTTAGGCTTTCTGGGCTACGAGCAGTACTTC.

The V gene is TRBV4-1, the J gene TRBJ2-3; 8 nucleotides match TRBD2. J was trimmed by 0 bases and V by 8 bases; bases with no gene match: 13. CDR3 length: 17 amino acids. CDR1 and CDR2 (germline): MGHRA, YSYEKL. The CDR3 DNA follows: TGCGCCAGCGCTCTACAATTTCCTAGCGGGAGCACAGATACGCAGTATTTT. It yields the protein CASALQFPSGSTDTQYF.

This clonotype was picked up a small number of times. The J gene is TRBJ1-2, the V gene TRBV29-1; possibly TRBD1 for D (6 bases). This CDR3 has 13 amino acids. Trimming left V 1 base short and J 8 bases short, with 14 bases between. The germline CDR1 and CDR2 sequences are SQVTM and ANQGSEA. The CDR3 loop reads CSVEVLGGWGYTF. For the CDR3, the DNA is TGCAGCGTTGAAGTGTTAGGGGGATGGGGCTACACCTTC.

The rearrangement joins TRBV7-8 to TRBJ2-1; TRBD2 matches 7 bases. The trim removed 0 bases at V and 8 bases at J, leaving 4 bases unmatched. The CDR3 loop spans 14 amino acids. The germline gives CDR1 SGHVS, CDR2 FQNEAQ. CDR3 bases: TGTGCCAGCAGCTTAGCGAACCGGGGGGATGAGCAGTTCTTC. Translation gives CASSLANRGDEQFF.

CDR3 in amino acids: CASSQGYDRALGYGYTF. For the CDR3, the DNA is TGTGCCAGCAGCCAAGGATACGACAGGGCACTAGGCTATGGCTACACCTTC. This chain uses TRBV3-1 with TRBJ1-2, with 7 positions matching TRBD1. The junction had 12 bases not matched to a gene; V was cut back by 1 base and J by 4 bases. The CDR3 consists of 17 residues. Germline V gene data show CDR1 as LGHDT and CDR2 as YNNKEL (reference sequence).

J is TRBJ2-3 and V is TRBV10-3, with D uncertain. The CDR3 is 14 residues long. Germline lookup yields CDR1 ENHRY and CDR2 SYGVKD. Trimming pared 5 bases from V and 0 bases from J, leaving 9 bases between. The CDR3 here is CAISPQTSTDTQYF. The CDR3 nucleotides are TGTGCCATCAGTCCTCAGACTAGCACAGATACGCAGTATTTT.

This clonotype was counted a single time. The chain carries TRBV6-1 and TRBJ1-2; D gene uncertain. This CDR3 is 16 amino acids long. The V end was cut by 6 bases, the J end by 5 bases, with 22 bases between. Germline CDR1 and CDR2: MNHNS and SASEGT. The CDR3 protein is CASSSLVVEVRYGYTF. DNA of the CDR3: TGTGCCAGCAGCTCCCTGGTGGTGGAGGTTCGTTATGGCTACACCTTC.

About this clonotype itself: A junction boundary mismatches the germline segment, possibly from a read error. J is TRBJ1-2 and V is TRBV10-3, with D tentatively TRBD1 (6 bases). This CDR3 is 15 amino acids long. Germline V lookup: CDR1 ENHRY, CDR2 SYGVKD. The CDR3, as DNA: TGTGTCATCAGTGGGGGAGGGGGTCCCGTCTATGGCTACACCTTC. Translation: CVISGGGGPVYGYTF.

V gene TRBV2 combines with J gene TRBJ2-1; a possible D gene is TRBD2 (6 bases). TRBJ2-7 matches the DNA end more closely, so the J call is doubtful. Germline V CDR1 and CDR2: SNHLY, FYNNEI. This CDR3 contains 14 residues. The CDR3, as DNA: TGTGCCAGCGTTGGGGGGAGCTCCTACAATGAGCAGTACTTC. This encodes CASVGGSSYNEQYF.

The chain is built from TRBV6-2 or TRBV6-3 and TRBJ2-7; no reliable D call. This CDR3 contains 15 residues. Germline CDR1 reads MNHEY; CDR2 reads SVGEGT. The ends were cut back, 2 bases at V and 2 bases at J, with 13 bases in the middle. The CDR3 DNA sequence: TGTGCCAGCAGTTACGCTGGTAGCCAAACCTACGAGCAGTACTTC. Its protein is CASSYAGSQTYEQYF.

The CDR3 protein is CASRSFTDTQYF. CDR3 in DNA: TGCGCCAGCAGGAGTTTTACAGATACGCAGTATTTT. The chain is built from TRBV4-1 and TRBJ2-3; D gene uncertain. Deletions cut 6 bases from V and 3 bases from J, with 7 bases between. Germline loops: CDR1 MGHRA, CDR2 YSYEKL. The CDR3 totals 12 residues.

The CDR3 nucleotides read TGTGCCAGCAGCCCCCCGCAGGGGAACACCGGGGAGCTGTTTTTT. Amino acid sequence: CASSPPQGNTGELFF. The V gene is TRBV11-3, the J gene TRBJ2-2, with D possibly TRBD1 on 5 matching bases. The CDR3 runs to 15 residues. The germline V gene has CDR1 SGHNT and CDR2 YENEEA. Trimming removed 5 bases from V and 1 base from J, with 11 bases in between.

This clonotype has more than one count but fewer than ten. The chain uses TRBV10-3 and TRBJ2-7, with a tentative D call TRBD1 (5 bases). Trimming stripped 11 bases from V and 2 bases from J, with 28 bases between. The CDR3 is 17 residues long. Germline CDR1 is ENHRY and CDR2 is SYGVKD. The CDR3 DNA follows: TGTGCCCTTCTCCATCCCAGTTCGGACGACAGCCCCTACGAGCAGTACTTC. It codes for CALLHPSSDDSPYEQYF.

The chain carries TRBV18 and TRBJ2-4; D is perhaps TRBD2 (6 bases). The J call may be wrong; the DNA end is better matched by TRBJ2-7. This CDR3 region has 14 residues. Germline CDR1 is KGHSH and CDR2 is LQKENI. The CDR3 loop is CASTLATEKYEQYF. The DNA for the CDR3 is TGTGCCAGCACGCTAGCGACAGAAAAGTACGAGCAGTACTTC.